This TCR beta chain came from a study of T cells in Graves' hyperthyroidism and ophthalmopathy. RNA transcripts provided the source from which TCR beta CDR3 regions were amplified. RT-PCR in the first round (using the HTBI primer set) targeted the TCR CDR3. A single record per CDR3 protein comes from TCRdb applying MiXCR to the multiplex PCR reads. The sample yields approximately 640,000 distinct CDR3 sequences, roughly 17% seen once. In its sample, this clonotype was seen a few times. Trimming removed 1 base from V and 3 bases from J; junction bases left unmatched: 7. CDR3 length equals 19 residues. The germline CDR1 and CDR2 sequences are LNHNV and YYDKDF (reference sequence).

The sequence was collected from a man aged 45-60 years with Graves' hyperthyroidism. Input material: blood. V and J are TRBV15 and TRBJ2-1, with 15 bases lining up with TRBD2. CDR3: CATSRAVGLAGGDYNEQFF. In nucleotides, the CDR3 is TGTGCCACCAGCAGAGCGGTGGGACTAGCGGGAGGCGACTACAATGAGCAGTTCTTC.